This T cell receptor beta chain was recorded in a study of cytomegalovirus exposure and HLA in healthy donors. The study, taken as a whole, reports: According to an earlier analysis, most TCR beta V segments yielded productive rearrangements about 90% or about 30% of the time.

Trimming removed 8 bases from V and 6 bases from J, with 11 bases in between. The CDR3 sequence is 12 residues long. Germline V gene sequence: CDR1 MNHNS, CDR2 SASEGT. This PCR relied on a set of 60 Vbeta primers and 13 Jbeta primers. Clones were read by immunoSEQ multiplex PCR, and TCRdb kept only the in-frame ones, dropping some. The sample records 150,000 to 200,000 clones, around 87% being singletons. For this clone: What it recognizes is unknown.

This chain links TRBV6-1 with TRBJ2-1, with D maybe TRBD1 (6 bases). The sequencing sample was made of PBMCs. The receptor's source is a boy between 2 and 10 years old in good health and CMV-seronegative. This CDR3 reads CASLFRGNEQFF. The CDR3 coding sequence is TGTGCCAGCCTATTCAGGGGCAATGAGCAGTTCTTC.